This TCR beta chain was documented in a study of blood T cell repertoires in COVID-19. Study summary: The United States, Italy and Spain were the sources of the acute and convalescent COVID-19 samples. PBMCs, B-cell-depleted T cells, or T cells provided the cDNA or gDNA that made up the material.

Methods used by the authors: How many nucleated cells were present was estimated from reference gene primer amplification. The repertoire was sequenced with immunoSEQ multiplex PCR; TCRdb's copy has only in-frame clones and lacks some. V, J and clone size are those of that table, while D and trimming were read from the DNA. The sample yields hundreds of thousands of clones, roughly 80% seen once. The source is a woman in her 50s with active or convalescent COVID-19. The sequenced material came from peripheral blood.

In DNA form, the CDR3 reads TGTGCCAGCAGCCCAAGCGGGAGATTCGGTACGCAGTATTTT. This translates into CASSPSGRFGTQYF. The genes are TRBV7-2 and TRBJ2-3; TRBD2 agrees at 8 bases. This CDR3 is 14 amino acids long. The V segment lost 5 bases and the J segment 8 bases; nucleotides outside the gene matches: 9. CDR1 and CDR2 from the germline V gene are SGHTA and FQGNSA.